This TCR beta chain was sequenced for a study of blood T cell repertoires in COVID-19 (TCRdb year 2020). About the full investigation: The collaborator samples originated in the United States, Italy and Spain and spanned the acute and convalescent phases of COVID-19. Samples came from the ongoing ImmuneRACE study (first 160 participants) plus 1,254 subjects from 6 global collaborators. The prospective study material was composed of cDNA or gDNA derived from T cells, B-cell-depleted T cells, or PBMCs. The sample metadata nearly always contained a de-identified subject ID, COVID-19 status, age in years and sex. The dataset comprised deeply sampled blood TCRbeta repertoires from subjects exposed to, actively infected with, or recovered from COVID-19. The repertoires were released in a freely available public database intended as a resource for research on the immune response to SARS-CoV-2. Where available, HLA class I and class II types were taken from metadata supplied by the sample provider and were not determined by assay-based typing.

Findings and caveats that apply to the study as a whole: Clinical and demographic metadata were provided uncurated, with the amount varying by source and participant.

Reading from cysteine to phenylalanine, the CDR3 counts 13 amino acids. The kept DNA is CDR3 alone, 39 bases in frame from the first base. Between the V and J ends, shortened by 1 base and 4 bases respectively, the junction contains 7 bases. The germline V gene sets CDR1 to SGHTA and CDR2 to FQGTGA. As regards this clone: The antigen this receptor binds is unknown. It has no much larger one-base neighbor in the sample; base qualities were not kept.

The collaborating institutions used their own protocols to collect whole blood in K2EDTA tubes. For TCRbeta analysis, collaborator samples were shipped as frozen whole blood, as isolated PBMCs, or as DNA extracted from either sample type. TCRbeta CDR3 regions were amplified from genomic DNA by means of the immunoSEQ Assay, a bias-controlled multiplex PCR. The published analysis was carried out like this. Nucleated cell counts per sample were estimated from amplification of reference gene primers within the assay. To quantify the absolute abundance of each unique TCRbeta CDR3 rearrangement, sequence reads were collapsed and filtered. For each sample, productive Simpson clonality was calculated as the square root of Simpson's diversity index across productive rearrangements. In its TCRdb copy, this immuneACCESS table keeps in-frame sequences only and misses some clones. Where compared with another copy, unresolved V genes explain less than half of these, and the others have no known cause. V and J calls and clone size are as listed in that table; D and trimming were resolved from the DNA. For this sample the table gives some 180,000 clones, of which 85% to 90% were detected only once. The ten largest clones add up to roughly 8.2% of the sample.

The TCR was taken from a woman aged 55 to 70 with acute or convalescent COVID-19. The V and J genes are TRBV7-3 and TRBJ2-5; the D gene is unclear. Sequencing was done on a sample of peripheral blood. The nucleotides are TGTGCCAGCAGCTTAAGTTCGGGAGAGACCCAGTACTTC. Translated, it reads CASSLSSGETQYF.